Below are 27 T cell receptor beta chains sequenced from a single sample in a study of cytotoxic CD8 clonotypes in ibrutinib-treated CLL. Sequencing used immunoSEQ multiplex PCR; TCRdb keeps in-frame clones, though not all of them. The data hold under 200,000 clones, with roughly four fifths observed a single time. The sequencing used PBMCs, collected after 24 months of ibrutinib treatment. The receptors shown here come from a human donor with chronic lymphocytic leukemia.

This clone came up many times. This rearrangement joins TRBV5-1 to TRBJ1-6; 8 nucleotides agree with TRBD1. The CDR3 sequence is 14 residues long. J lost 8 bases, V lost 4 bases, and 5 bases had no gene match. CDR1 and CDR2 (germline): SGHRS, YFSETQ. CDR3 residues: CASSLGQEYSPLHF. The CDR3, as DNA: TGCGCCAGCAGCCTGGGACAGGAGTATTCACCCCTCCACTTT. The whole variable domain, remainder taken from reference TRBV5-1 and TRBJ1-6, is KAGVTQTPRYLIKTRGQQVTLSCSPISGHRSVSWYQQTPGQGLQFLFEYFSETQRNKGNFPGRFSGRQFSNSRSEMNVSTLELGDSALYLCASSLGQEYSPLHFGNGTRLTVT.

This clone was seen once. This chain links TRBV25-1 with TRBJ1-1, with D possibly matching TRBD1 (5 bases). V lost 4 bases and J lost 0, with 12 bases in between. Germline CDR1 MGHDK, CDR2 SYGVNS. The CDR3 contains 15 residues. Here the CDR3 reads CASSGSRTMNTEAFF. The CDR3 DNA reads TGTGCCAGCAGTGGGAGCAGGACAATGAACACTGAAGCTTTCTTT.

The chain has TRBV19 and TRBJ2-2; TRBD2 matches 10 bases. The CDR3 totals 17 residues. V shed 11 bases and J 4 bases; nucleotides not matched to a gene: 16. Looked up from germline, CDR1 is LNHDA and CDR2 is SQIVND (reference sequence). CDR3 nucleotides: TGTGCCTGCAACGTGGGGCTAGCGGGAGACGGCACCGGGGAGCTGTTTTTT. Translated: CACNVGLAGDGTGELFF. The variable domain in full, completed from reference TRBV19 and TRBJ2-2, reads DGGITQSPKYLFRKEGQNVTLSCEQNLNHDAMYWYRQDPGQGLRLIYYSQIVNDFQKGDIAEGYSVSREKKESFPLTVTSAQKNPTAFYLCACNVGLAGDGTGELFFGEGSRLTVL.

This clone was counted a single time. The gene calls are TRBV7-8 and TRBJ2-5; no clear D. The CDR3 runs 14 residues. V lost 1 base and J 5 bases, leaving 11 bases between the germline ends. The germline V gene has CDR1 SGHVS and CDR2 FQNEAQ. DNA for the CDR3: TGTGCCAGCAGCTTAGTTTGGGTGGGGGAGACCCAGTACTTC. This translates into CASSLVWVGETQYF.

The chain recombines TRBV9 with TRBJ2-7; weak D call: TRBD1 (6 bases). The germline V and J ends were trimmed by 0 bases and 2 bases, with 6 bases remaining between them. The CDR3 runs 13 residues. The germline CDR1 and CDR2 sequences are SGDLS and YYNGEE. The CDR3 region is CASSVAGAYEQYF. Here the CDR3 DNA reads TGTGCCAGCAGCGTAGCAGGGGCCTACGAGCAGTACTTC.

The chain couples TRBV10-1 to TRBJ1-1, with a weak D call TRBD1 (5 bases). V was trimmed by 7 bases and J by 1 base, leaving 10 bases between them. CDR3 size: 13 residues. Germline CDR1 WNHNN, CDR2 SYGVQD (reference sequence). The CDR3 region has the DNA TGCGCCAGCAAGTCGGGGGGGAACACTGAAGCTTTCTTT. Encoded protein: CASKSGGNTEAFF.

Worth noting for this clone: The junction shows a germline mismatch at one end, possibly a read error. The chain uses TRBV5-1 and TRBJ1-5; no firm D call. This CDR3 spans 13 amino acids. Germline values: CDR1 SGHRS, CDR2 YFSETQ. The DNA of the CDR3 is TGTGCCAGCAGCCCCGGACGCAATCAGCCCCAGCATTTT. This sequence encodes CASSPGRNQPQHF.

As for this clone: At the DNA level, this CDR3 is encoded by other sequences in the same sample as well. CDR3 residues: CASSPGTASNTEAFF. The CDR3 bases are TGTGCCAGCAGTCCCGGGACAGCATCGAACACTGAAGCTTTCTTT. The chain employs TRBV28 and TRBJ1-1; 7 nucleotides agree with TRBD1. J lost 1 base, V lost 5 bases, and 7 bases had no gene match. Looked up from germline, CDR1 is MDHEN and CDR2 is SYDVKM. The length of the CDR3 is 15 residues.

The rearrangement joins TRBV6-5 to TRBJ2-3, with D possibly being TRBD2 (5 bases). The ends were cut back, 5 bases at V and 8 bases at J, with 8 bases in the middle. Per germline, CDR1 MNHEY and CDR2 SVGAGI. This CDR3 spans 11 amino acids. Here the CDR3 reads CASSLGVTQYF. The CDR3 DNA sequence: TGTGCCAGCAGTCTCGGGGTTACGCAGTATTTT.

The gene calls are TRBV25-1 and TRBJ2-1; tentatively, D is TRBD1 or TRBD2 (5 bases each). Per the germline V gene, CDR1 is MGHDK and CDR2 is SYGVNS. The CDR3 length is 13 residues. Deletions cut 9 bases from V and 3 bases from J, with 12 bases between. CDR3 bases: TGTGCCAGTTCCGGGGCGGGCTACAATGAGCAGTTCTTC. This gives the protein CASSGAGYNEQFF.

The CDR3 nucleotides are TGTGCCAGCAGGGACCTGTCCGGAAACACCATATATTTT. This codes for CASRDLSGNTIYF. This chain links TRBV6-5 with TRBJ1-3; no firm D call. V was cut by 6 bases and J by 4 bases, with 10 bases left in between. Germline V gene lookup returns CDR1 MNHEY and CDR2 SVGAGI. The CDR3 is 13 residues long.

The rearrangement uses TRBV30 and TRBJ1-1; D is ambiguous. The CDR3 sequence is 12 residues long. Trimming took 4 bases from V and 3 from J, leaving 9 bases between them. Germline assignment: CDR1 GTSNPN and CDR2 SVGIG (reference sequence). The DNA of the CDR3 is TGTGCCTGGAACGAAGATTACACTGAAGCTTTCTTT. Translation gives CAWNEDYTEAFF.

This rearrangement joins TRBV5-1 to TRBJ2-7; TRBD1 matches at 8 bases. Germline lookup yields CDR1 SGHRS and CDR2 YFSETQ. V lost 3 bases to trimming and J lost 5 bases; unmatched junction nucleotides: 7. The length of the CDR3 is 14 residues. The DNA for the CDR3 is TGCGCCAGCAGCTCCACGGCAGGGGGCCACGAGCAGTACTTC. Its protein product is CASSSTAGGHEQYF.

The V and J genes are TRBV29-1 and TRBJ1-5; TRBD1 matches at 7 bases. The CDR3 totals 14 residues. J gave up 5 bases and V 6 bases, and 10 bases lay outside the gene matches. Germline CDR1 is SQVTM and CDR2 is ANQGSEA. Written as DNA, the CDR3 is TGCAGCGTCCAAACCCACAGGGGAGATCAGCCCCAGCATTTT. This translates into CSVQTHRGDQPQHF.

The CDR3, as DNA: TGTGCCAGCTCACACCCGACACGTCAGCCCTATGGCTACACCTTC. Translating it yields CASSHPTRQPYGYTF. The V call is TRBV18, the J call TRBJ1-2, with no clear D. V gave up 4 bases and J gave up 4 bases, with 16 bases separating them. The CDR3 sequence is 15 residues long. CDR1 is KGHSH and CDR2 is LQKENI in the germline V gene.

This clone was found a few times. This chain joins TRBV6-1 and TRBJ2-5, with D unresolved. V lost 3 bases and J lost 5, with 13 bases in between. Germline V lookup: CDR1 MNHNS, CDR2 SASEGT. This CDR3 spans 14 amino acids. DNA of the CDR3: TGTGCCAGCAGTGAGGGCACCAATCGGGAGACCCAGTACTTC. It is translated as CASSEGTNRETQYF.

The V and J genes are TRBV6-1 and TRBJ2-1; D ambiguous. Germline assignment: CDR1 MNHNS and CDR2 SASEGT. The CDR3 runs 15 residues. The V end was cut by 4 bases, the J end by 0 bases, with 10 bases between. The CDR3 region has the DNA TGTGCCAGCAGTGTTAGCTGGAGCTCCTACAATGAGCAGTTCTTC. This gives the protein CASSVSWSSYNEQFF.

This sequence joins TRBV5-1 and TRBJ2-2; D remains unclear. This CDR3 comprises 11 residues. Trimming shortened V by 3 bases and J by 6 bases, and 3 bases separated the two germline ends. Germline lookup yields CDR1 SGHRS and CDR2 YFSETQ. CDR3 protein: CASSSSGELFF. DNA for the CDR3: TGCGCCAGCAGCTCTTCCGGGGAGCTGTTTTTT.

The V call is TRBV18, the J call TRBJ1-5; 9 bases map to TRBD1. Germline CDR1 KGHSH, CDR2 LQKENI. The CDR3 covers 16 residues. After removal of 3 bases from V and 2 bases from J, the junction contained 5 bases not matched to a gene. The CDR3, as DNA: TGTGCCAGCTCACCCTCTGGGACAGGGCGCAATCAGCCCCAGCATTTT. This translates into CASSPSGTGRNQPQHF.

This chain joins TRBV6-5 and TRBJ1-2; a weak D match, TRBD1 (6 bases). CDR3 length: 15 residues. Germline CDR1 is MNHEY and CDR2 is SVGAGI. V lost 4 bases and J 4 bases, leaving 16 bases between the germline ends. The CDR3 is CASSSLPQGPYGYTF. The CDR3 nucleotides read TGTGCCAGCAGTTCCCTTCCACAGGGTCCCTATGGCTACACCTTC.

The gene calls are TRBV4-1 and TRBJ2-3; TRBD2 is a possible D gene (6 bases). CDR1 is MGHRA and CDR2 is YSYEKL in the germline V gene. CDR3 length equals 14 residues. V lost 6 bases and J lost 4, with 14 bases in between. This chain's CDR3 is CASRGGRTADTQYF. Written as DNA, the CDR3 is TGCGCCAGCAGGGGGGGTCGAACGGCAGATACGCAGTATTTT.

The chain carries TRBV5-1 and TRBJ2-3, with 13 bases matching TRBD2. Trimming took 0 bases from V and 2 from J; bases not matched to a gene: 12. The germline CDR1 and CDR2 sequences are SGHRS and YFSETQ. CDR3 length: 20 residues. CDR3 in DNA: TGCGCCAGCAGCTTGGGTGAAGGGGGACTAGCGGGGATCGACACAGATACGCAGTATTTT. Translating it yields CASSLGEGGLAGIDTDTQYF.

This rearrangement joins TRBV5-1 to TRBJ2-7; D assignment may be TRBD1 or TRBD2 (5 bases each). V was pared by 0 bases and J by 4 bases, with 11 bases between. The germline V gene encodes CDR1 SGHRS and CDR2 YFSETQ. This CDR3 contains 14 residues. This chain's CDR3 is CASSLVPGQYEQYF. The CDR3 DNA sequence: TGCGCCAGCAGCTTGGTTCCGGGGCAATACGAGCAGTACTTC.

This sequence joins TRBV29-1 and TRBJ2-1; TRBD1 is a possible D gene (5 bases). The germline V gene has CDR1 SQVTM and CDR2 ANQGSEA. The V end lost 2 bases, the J end lost 4 bases, and 15 bases lay between the germline ends. The CDR3 totals 15 residues. In DNA, the CDR3 is TGCAGCGTTGAAAAGGCGTATACAGGATACAATGAGCAGTTCTTC. Translated: CSVEKAYTGYNEQFF.

This clone was counted a single time. The gene calls are TRBV7-6 and TRBJ1-5; a weak D match, TRBD1 (6 bases). This CDR3 is 14 amino acids long. Germline CDR1 SGHVS, CDR2 FNYEAQ. V was pared by 2 bases and J by 5 bases, with 10 bases between. CDR3: CASSLTGRDQPQHF. CDR3 sequence (DNA): TGTGCCAGCAGCTTAACAGGGCGGGATCAGCCCCAGCATTTT. Variable domain in full (rest from reference TRBV7-6 and TRBJ1-5): GAGVSQSPRYKVTKRGQDVALRCDPISGHVSLYWYRQALGQGPEFLTYFNYEAQQDKSGLPNDRFSAERPEGSISTLTIQRTEQRDSAMYRCASSLTGRDQPQHFGDGTRLSIL.

The V gene is TRBV6-6, the J gene TRBJ2-2; D is ambiguous. CDR3 length equals 16 residues. CDR1 is MNHNY, CDR2 SVGAGI, per germline (reference sequence). V was cut by 7 bases and J by 0 bases, with 15 bases left in between. The CDR3 bases are TGTGCCAGCAAAAGACGTGGTGACGCGAACACCGGGGAGCTGTTTTTT. Translating it yields CASKRRGDANTGELFF.

V gene TRBV5-1 combines with J gene TRBJ2-5; 11 bases match TRBD2. Germline CDR1 is SGHRS and CDR2 is YFSETQ. The ends lost 4 bases at V and 5 bases at J; junction bases unmatched: 7. There are 15 residues in the CDR3. The CDR3 reads CASSPTSGSTETQYF. The CDR3 DNA reads as TGCGCCAGCAGCCCCACTAGCGGGAGTACGGAGACCCAGTACTTC.